What follows is one TCR beta chain and its context. Its antigen is unknown. The source material, RNA transcripts, was used to amplify TCR beta CDR3 regions. Using the HTBI primer set, a first-round RT-PCR was run on the TCR CDR3. TCRdb fed the multiplex PCR reads into MiXCR, producing one record per CDR3 protein. This sample carries about 130,000 distinct CDR3 sequences, around 20% of them seen once, and the ten largest clones take 60% to 70%. This specimen belongs to a study of T cells in Graves' hyperthyroidism and ophthalmopathy. The V gene end was trimmed by 4 bases and the J gene end by 8 bases; junction bases not matched to a gene: 13. The CDR3 runs 15 residues. Germline values: CDR1 SNHLY, CDR2 FYNNEI. Study outcomes and limitations: Most expanded thyroid clonotypes above 0.001 also appeared in blood.

Fresh peripheral blood, 8 to 10 ml of it, supplied the PBMCs. The sequence was obtained from a woman aged 50 to 60 with Graves' hyperthyroidism that later progressed to Graves' ophthalmopathy. The sequenced sample was blood. This chain links TRBV2 with TRBJ1-2; 7 nucleotides agree with TRBD1. CDR3 region: CASSGQGLPSRGYTF. DNA of the CDR3: TGTGCCAGCAGTGGACAGGGTCTCCCCTCTAGAGGCTACACCTTC.